The rows below give T cell receptor beta chains drawn from one sample of a study of blood T cell repertoires in COVID-19. Method: immunoSEQ multiplex PCR; TCRdb's copy keeps in-frame clones and lacks some. The table shows 140,000 to 150,000 clones, with over 80% occurring only once. Material for sequencing was peripheral blood. These receptor sequences come from a woman aged 50 to 65 with acute or convalescent COVID-19. Each CDR3 is given with its conserved first and last residue. Each record gives: V gene, D gene, clone size, J gene, CDR3 protein, CDR3 DNA. A D gene is named only where the DNA matches it firmly. Clone size is given for some rows only: seen once, a few or many times, or a class if the clone is expanded.

TRBV5-6,TRBD1,-,TRBJ2-7,CASSFSGQGFYEQYF,TGTGCCAGCAGCTTTTCGGGACAGGGATTCTACGAGCAGTACTTC
TRBV6-5,-,once,TRBJ2-1,CASSIHENFQQFF,TGTGCCAGCAGTATTCATGAAAACTTCCAGCAGTTCTTC
TRBV29-1,-,-,TRBJ1-2,CSVEGGLNYGYTF,TGCAGCGTTGAAGGGGGGCTGAACTATGGCTACACCTTC
TRBV2,TRBD1,-,TRBJ2-7,CASERGQRREQYF,TGTGCCAGCGAAAGGGGGCAGCGGCGCGAGCAGTACTTC
TRBV13,TRBD1,-,TRBJ2-7,CASSLGQGASEQYF,TGTGCCAGCAGCTTAGGACAGGGGGCGAGCGAGCAGTACTTC
TRBV5-1,-,once,TRBJ1-6,CASSPTGNSPLHF,TGCGCCAGCAGCCCCACAGGAAATTCACCCCTCCACTTT
TRBV28,-,-,TRBJ1-1,CASNSGQMGIMNTEAFF,TGTGCCAGCAACAGTGGCCAGATGGGCATAATGAACACTGAAGCTTTCTTT
TRBV9,TRBD2,-,TRBJ2-1,CASSVGSGRATTHNEQFF,TGTGCCAGCAGCGTAGGTAGCGGGAGAGCCACTACCCACAATGAGCAGTTCTTC
TRBV6-6,TRBD1,many,TRBJ1-5,CASSYSTGMNQPQHF,TGTGCCAGCAGTTACTCGACAGGGATGAATCAGCCCCAGCATTTT
TRBV20-1,-,-,TRBJ1-2,CSASSPGTNANYGYTF,TGCAGTGCTAGTAGTCCTGGTACTAATGCTAACTATGGCTACACCTTC
TRBV19,-,-,TRBJ1-3,CASHTTYSGNTIYF,TGTGCCAGTCACACAACGTACTCTGGAAACACCATATATTTT
TRBV7-2,-,-,TRBJ1-4,CASSLWGQSEKLFF,TGTGCCAGCAGCCTATGGGGGCAGAGTGAAAAACTGTTTTTT
TRBV18,-,-,TRBJ1-1,CASSPGTTGTEAFF,TGTGCCAGCTCACCTGGGACAACGGGCACTGAAGCTTTCTTT
TRBV5-1,TRBD1,-,TRBJ1-6,CASSGTENSPLHF,TGCGCCAGCAGTGGGACAGAGAATTCACCCCTCCACTTT
TRBV6-4,-,once,TRBJ2-7,CASSDSMQEQYF,TGTGCCAGCAGTGACTCGATGCAGGAACAGTACTTC
TRBV28,TRBD1,-,TRBJ1-6,CASSSGGLDNSPLHF,TGTGCCAGCAGTTCAGGGGGACTCGATAATTCACCCCTCCACTTT
TRBV27,-,-,TRBJ2-5,CASTTVGDSTQYF,TGTGCCAGCACTACAGTCGGGGACTCGACCCAGTACTTC
TRBV5-1,TRBD1,once,TRBJ2-3,CASSFSRGQDTQYF,TGCGCCAGCAGCTTTAGCAGGGGGCAAGATACGCAGTATTTT
TRBV5-1,TRBD1,-,TRBJ2-5,CASSLQGVQETQYF,TGCGCCAGCAGCCTTCAGGGGGTGCAAGAGACCCAGTACTTC
TRBV24-1,-,-,TRBJ1-5,CATSDSQGWPQHF,TGTGCCACCAGTGATTCACAGGGCTGGCCCCAGCATTTT
TRBV28,TRBD1,-,TRBJ1-5,CASRWDRPNQPQHF,TGTGCCAGCAGGTGGGACAGGCCAAATCAGCCCCAGCATTTT
TRBV27,-,-,TRBJ2-3,CASSLGQHTQYF,TGTGCCAGCAGTTTAGGGCAGCATACGCAGTATTTT
TRBV4-1,-,-,TRBJ1-4,CASSPGSAATNEKLFF,TGCGCCAGCAGCCCCGGGTCAGCCGCAACTAATGAAAAACTGTTTTTT
TRBV5-4,-,-,TRBJ1-2,CASSYSLEYGYTF,TGTGCCAGCAGTTACAGTCTGGAATATGGCTACACCTTC